The T cell receptor (beta chain) described here comes from a study of T cells after yellow fever vaccination (dated by TCRdb to the late 2010s). A note on the overall study: The SMART-Seq v4 Ultra Low Input RNA kit was used to prepare libraries from fractions with low cell numbers. Two healthy male donors made up the cohort, one aged 18 to 29 years and the other aged 30 to 39 years. Bulk PBMC replicates and cell subsets were isolated from blood drawn at multiple timepoints before and after both primary and secondary immunization. To follow T-cell clones before and after primary and booster YFV17D yellow fever vaccination, bulk TCR alpha and beta repertoires were sequenced over time.

This clonotype showed up many times. The specificity of this receptor is unknown. One base away there is no much larger clone; base qualities are not given. Overall study outcomes, separate from this receptor: Computational filtering was required because FACS-sorted repertoires could contain abundant contaminating clonotypes from the bulk population. Most clones expanded after primary vaccination (approximately 96% of CD4 and 80% to 90% of CD8) were re-detected after the booster, suggesting that broad memory maintenance occurred. The secondary T-cell response was weaker than the primary response but faster, peaking on day 5 instead of day 15. A small share of clonotypes occurred in both CD4 and CD8 compartments, likely arising from convergent recombination. Because the study included only a couple of donors, the extent to which the findings can be generalized is limited.

V and J lose 3 bases and 2 bases, and a span of 15 bases separates them. From cysteine to phenylalanine, the CDR3 is 16 amino acids long. The sequence is cut down to CDR3 DNA, 48 bases in frame from base 1. Synthesis of TCR cDNA relied on 5'RACE template switching, a step that introduced a universal primer site along with unique molecular identifiers. cDNA synthesis was primed from both the TCR alpha and TCR beta constant segments. Library amplification used two PCR steps, and the second PCR step added sample barcodes and sequencing adapters. Libraries were sequenced on Illumina HiSeq 2500 (2x100 bp) or NovaSeq (2x150 bp). In the source study's methods: Demultiplexing of reads and collapsing into UMI consensus sequences were performed with MIGEC, and V(D)J alignment was carried out with MiXCR. Vaccine-responding clonotypes were identified with edgeR using replicate PBMC samples, with FDR below 0.01 and a log2 fold change above 5 up to day 15 being required. Bulk clonotypes were assigned CD4 or CD8 identity according to which sequenced CD4 or CD8 repertoire held them at higher abundance. Using fastp trimming at Q25 and MiXCR clonotype assembly, TCRdb reanalyzed the public sequencing data and kept in-frame beta chains. CDR3 protein duplicates are merged, each entry listing the most common genes and DNA. The V and J calls come from TCRdb's annotation, not from the publication. The sample table holds about 360,000 distinct CDR3 sequences, of which about 6% were seen once. Of the sample, approximately 16% is held by the ten largest clones.

Explained via the paper, the treatment or condition label denotes: live attenuated yellow fever vaccine strain. Two biological replicates of bulk PBMCs were collected at each blood-draw timepoint. PBMCs were isolated from peripheral blood using a standard Ficoll-Paque protocol. TriZol was used to extract RNA from bulk PBMCs, from CD4 and CD8 fractions, and from dextramer-positive and dextramer-negative fractions. The sequence links TRBV12-3 or TRBV12-4 to TRBJ2-3; perhaps TRBD2 is the D gene, with 6 bases matching. Sequencing was performed on PBMCs, taken 5 days after the yellow fever booster vaccination. This receptor was taken from a man aged 25-45 years who received the YFV17D yellow fever vaccine. CDR3 sequence: CASSFHGVAATDTQYF. The DNA sequence is TGTGCCAGCAGTTTCCATGGTGTAGCGGCCACAGATACGCAGTATTTT.